The T cell receptor (beta chain) described here comes from a study of blood T cell repertoires in COVID-19. As for the study in general: Samples taken during acute and convalescent COVID-19 were collected in the United States, Italy and Spain. Sample material is recorded as cDNA or gDNA derived from T cells, B-cell-depleted T cells, or PBMCs.

In the original processing: Reference gene primer amplification gave nucleated cell count estimates. TCRdb's copy holds only in-frame clones and misses some; the assay was immunoSEQ multiplex PCR. Clonal size and the V and J genes are those of that table, whereas D and trimming came from the DNA. There are about 150,000 clones in the sample; about 72% occur only once, and approximately 9.9% lies in the top ten. CDR1 and CDR2 (germline): SGHTA, FQGNSA. The CDR3 covers 18 residues. Trimming at V came to 0 bases and at J to 0 bases, leaving 8 bases not matched to a gene. J is TRBJ2-3 and V is TRBV7-2, with 8 bases aligning to TRBD2. The receptor's source is a man aged 60 to 75 who had recovered from COVID-19. Sequenced sample: peripheral blood. CDR3 sequence (DNA): TGTGCCAGCAGCTTAGCGGGGATAGCGGGGATAAGCACAGATACGCAGTATTTT. Protein: CASSLAGIAGISTDTQYF.